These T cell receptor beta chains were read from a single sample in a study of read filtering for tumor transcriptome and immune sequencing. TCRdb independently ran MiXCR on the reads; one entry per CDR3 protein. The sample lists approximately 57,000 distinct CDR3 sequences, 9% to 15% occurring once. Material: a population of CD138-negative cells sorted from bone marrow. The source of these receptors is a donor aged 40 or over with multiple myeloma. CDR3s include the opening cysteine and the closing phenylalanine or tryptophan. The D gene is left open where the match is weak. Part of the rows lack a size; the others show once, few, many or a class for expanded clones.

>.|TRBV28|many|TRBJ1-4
TGTGCCAGCAGTGGGCCCGGGTCAACTAATGAAAAACTGTTTTTT
CASSGPGSTNEKLFF
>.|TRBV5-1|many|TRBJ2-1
TGCGCCAGCAGGAGTACCGGGACCGAGAGCTCCTACAATGAGCAGTTCTTC
CASRSTGTESSYNEQFF
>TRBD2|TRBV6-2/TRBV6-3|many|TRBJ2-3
TGTGCCGCCTCACTAGCGGGGGTGAGCACAGATACGCAGTATTTT
CAASLAGVSTDTQYF
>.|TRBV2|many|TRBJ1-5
TGTGCCAGCACCTATGACAGGAGCAATCAGCCCCAGCATTTT
CASTYDRSNQPQHF
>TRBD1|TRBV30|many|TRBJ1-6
TGTGCCTCGCAGGGGGCCTCCTATAATTCACCCCTCCACTTT
CASQGASYNSPLHF
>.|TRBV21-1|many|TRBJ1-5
TGTGCCAGCAGCAAAGACCGGGCGGGTAATAGCAATCAGCCCCAGCATTTT
CASSKDRAGNSNQPQHF
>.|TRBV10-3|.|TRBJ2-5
TGTGCCATCAGTGGGGCTCGGGGCGAGGAGACCCAGTACTTC
CAISGARGEETQYF
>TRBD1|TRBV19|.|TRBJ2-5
TGTGCCAGTAGCAGGACAGGGGTTCAAGAGACCCAGTACTTC
CASSRTGVQETQYF
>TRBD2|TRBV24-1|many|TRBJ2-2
TGTGCCACCAGTGACCCCCACGGACTAGCGGCCGGGGAGCTGTTTTTT
CATSDPHGLAAGELFF
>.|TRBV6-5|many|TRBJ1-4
TGTGCCAGCAGGACAGACGGAAGCGTTGAAAAACTGTTTTTT
CASRTDGSVEKLFF
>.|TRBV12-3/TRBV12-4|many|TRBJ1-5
TGTGCCAGCAGTTTGATGGATAGCAATCAGCCCCAGCATTTT
CASSLMDSNQPQHF
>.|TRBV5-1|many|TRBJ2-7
TGCGCCAGCAGCTTGGAGCAGGGGAGCGTTTCCTACGAGCAGTACTTC
CASSLEQGSVSYEQYF
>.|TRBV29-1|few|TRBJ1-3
TGCAGCGTCGTCCTTGGAAGCTCTGGAAACACCATATATTTT
CSVVLGSSGNTIYF
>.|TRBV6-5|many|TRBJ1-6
TGTGCCAGCAGACTTTGGGCACGTTCACCCCTCCACTTT
CASRLWARSPLHF
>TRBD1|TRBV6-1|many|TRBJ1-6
TGTGCCAGCAGAGAATACAGGGGGCCCTCGAGCTCGTATAATTCACCCCTCCACTTT
CASREYRGPSSSYNSPLHF